This T cell receptor (beta chain) emerged from a study of vaccination and CD4 T cells after COVID-19. About the study: Overlapping peptides covering the spike proteins of SARS-CoV-2, HCoV-NL63, HCoV-OC43 and HCoV-229E were added to stimulate cells.

In this sample, this clonotype turned up a few times. The antigen is undetermined. Germline V gene sequence: CDR1 SEHNR, CDR2 FQNEAQ (reference sequence). Trimming cost V 5 bases and J 4 bases; bases outside gene matches: 6. This CDR3 is 14 amino acids long. An Oncomine TCR Beta short-read assay was used to sequence the DNA from cultured CD4+ T cells. Extraction of genomic DNA was performed on cultured CD4+ T cells. TCRdb reanalysed the PCR reads using MiXCR and keeps one entry per CDR3 protein. The table includes 9,500 or so distinct CDR3 sequences, about 28% detected once. Specified treatment: roughly ten-day PBMC culture with coronavirus spike peptide pools or control peptides (ViraFEST assay). Those CD4+ T cells from the unexposed donor predate the COVID-19 pandemic (2011-2018). Where cells permitted, unexposed-donor CD4+ T cells were probed with SARS-CoV-2 S/N and four cold-coronavirus spikes.

Sequences were obtained from CD4+ T cells from blood, cultured in vitro. The TCR sequence derives from a human donor in good health. The genes are TRBV7-9 and TRBJ2-3, with 7 bases that match TRBD2. The CDR3 region has the DNA TGTGCCAGCAGCCCCTTGACTAGCCCAGATACGCAGTATTTT. It is translated as CASSPLTSPDTQYF.